This T cell receptor (beta chain) appears in the sequencing data of a study of T cells in Graves' hyperthyroidism and ophthalmopathy. About the study: Blood from the periphery was taken at initial diagnosis, before any treatment.

The PBMCs studied were ones that came from 10 ml fresh peripheral blood. RNA transcripts were the template for amplifying TCR beta CDR3 regions. An initial round of RT-PCR targeting the TCR CDR3 relied on the HTBI primer set. MiXCR, run by TCRdb on the multiplex PCR reads, gives a single entry per CDR3 protein. The table shows around 190,000 distinct CDR3 sequences, with roughly a sixth occurring only once. CDR3 length: 15 amino acids. Trimming took 4 bases from V and 2 from J, leaving 11 bases between them. Per germline, CDR1 SGHAT and CDR2 FQNNGV. Regarding this clonotype: Its antigen is unidentified.

Study observations and caveats: Also found in blood were most expanded thyroid clonotypes above 0.001.

V is TRBV11-2 and J is TRBJ2-2; no clear D. The sample comprised blood. This receptor was obtained from a woman in her forties or fifties with Graves' hyperthyroidism. The CDR3 region is CASSSLTTNTGELFF. The CDR3 nucleotides are TGTGCCAGCAGCTCCTTGACAACTAACACCGGGGAGCTGTTTTTT.